Below are 15 T cell receptor beta chains sequenced from a single sample in a study of cytomegalovirus exposure and HLA in healthy donors. The study ran its PCR with 60 Vbeta and 13 Jbeta primers. The table came from immunoSEQ multiplex PCR; TCRdb's copy has only in-frame clones and leaves some out. The sample includes 150,000 to 200,000 clones, approximately 84% of them seen just once. Sequencing used PBMCs. The receptors shown here come from a man between 18 and 35 years old in good health and CMV-seropositive.

This clone was counted between two and nine times. CDR3 residues: CASSLMLAGGPDTQYF. In nucleotides, the CDR3 is TGTGCCAGCAGTTTAATGCTAGCGGGGGGGCCCGATACGCAGTATTTT. This chain joins TRBV27 and TRBJ2-3, with TRBD2 identical over 12 bases. Germline V CDR1 and CDR2: MNHEY, SMNVEV (reference sequence). Trimming cost V 2 bases and J 6 bases; bases outside gene matches: 6. The CDR3 covers 16 residues.

V gene TRBV19 combines with J gene TRBJ1-6, with TRBD1 as a possible D gene (5 bases). Trimming shortened V by 4 bases and J by 7 bases, and 8 bases separated the two germline ends. The CDR3 is 13 amino acids. CDR1 and CDR2 (germline): LNHDA, SQIVND (reference sequence). This CDR3 is CASSTTGNSPLHF. DNA for the CDR3: TGTGCCAGTAGTACAACAGGAAATTCACCCCTCCACTTT.

The chain carries TRBV7-9 and TRBJ2-5; 8 nucleotides match TRBD2. The V gene end was trimmed by 8 bases and the J gene end by 7 bases; junction bases not matched to a gene: 18. This CDR3 has 16 residues. Germline CDR1 reads SEHNR; CDR2 reads FQNEAQ (reference sequence). The CDR3 nucleotides read TGTGCCAGCGGAAATCAATGGGGACTAGAGGGCGGGACCCAGTACTTC. Amino acid sequence: CASGNQWGLEGGTQYF. The variable domain in full, with the rest retrieved from reference TRBV7-9 and TRBJ2-5, is DTGVSQNPRHKITKRGQNVTFRCDPISEHNRLYWYRQTLGQGPEFLTYFQNEAQLEKSRLLSDRFSAERPKGSFSTLEIQRTEQGDSAMYLCASGNQWGLEGGTQYFGPGTRLLVL.

The chain links TRBV4-3 to TRBJ1-2, with 8 bases identical to TRBD1. The germline gives CDR1 LGHNA, CDR2 YSLEER. The CDR3 consists of 13 residues. With V trimmed by 1 base and J by 8 bases, 3 bases remained unmatched. The CDR3 DNA is TGCGCCAGCAGCCAAGGGACAGGGCAGGGCTACACCTTC. It translates to CASSQGTGQGYTF.

The CDR3 here is CASSPGTVSGNTIYF. The CDR3 nucleotides read TGCGCCAGCAGCCCCGGGACAGTCTCTGGAAACACCATATATTTT. The chain recombines TRBV5-1 with TRBJ1-3, with 7 bases lining up with TRBD1. Germline V gene sequence: CDR1 SGHRS, CDR2 YFSETQ. The CDR3 is made up of 15 amino acids. With V trimmed by 4 bases and J by 0 bases, 4 bases remained unmatched.

The chain is built from TRBV19 and TRBJ1-3; 9 bases are shared with TRBD1. The CDR3 has 16 amino acids. The trim removed 5 bases at V and 1 base at J, leaving 6 bases unmatched. Germline lookup yields CDR1 LNHDA and CDR2 SQIVND (reference sequence). The CDR3 is CASSLLGTGSGNTIYF. CDR3 DNA: TGTGCCAGTAGTCTTCTCGGGACAGGGTCTGGAAACACCATATATTTT.

The chain recombines TRBV10-3 with TRBJ1-1; possibly TRBD1 for D (6 bases). The V and J ends lost 4 bases and 11 bases respectively, with 14 bases between them. Per germline, CDR1 ENHRY and CDR2 SYGVKD. There are 12 residues in the CDR3. DNA for the CDR3: TGTGCCATCAGTGCCCCGGGGGGCTGGGCTTTCTTT. The encoded protein is CAISAPGGWAFF.

The sample holds a few counts of this clone. The rearrangement joins TRBV7-2 to TRBJ1-5; maybe TRBD1 (6 bases). This CDR3 is built from 15 residues. Trimming removed 3 bases from V and 4 bases from J, with 13 bases in between. The germline V gene has CDR1 SGHTA and CDR2 FQGNSA. The CDR3 loop is CASSFGGLGNQPQHF. The CDR3 DNA follows: TGTGCCAGCAGCTTTGGGGGCTTGGGGAATCAGCCCCAGCATTTT.

This clone was found once. The chain employs TRBV10-3 and TRBJ2-7; D is perhaps TRBD2 (5 bases). V shed 0 bases and J shed 4 bases, with 13 bases lying between them. The length of the CDR3 is 15 residues. Germline assignment: CDR1 ENHRY and CDR2 SYGVKD. This CDR3 is CAISESVVSGYEQYF. DNA of the CDR3: TGTGCCATCAGTGAGTCGGTGGTCTCGGGGTACGAGCAGTACTTC.

The chain uses TRBV25-1 and TRBJ1-1, with TRBD1 matching over 7 bases. The V gene end was trimmed by 10 bases and the J gene end by 1 base; junction bases not matched to a gene: 6. CDR1 MGHDK and CDR2 SYGVNS come from the germline V gene. The CDR3 spans 13 residues. CDR3 bases: TGTGCCACCATGGGACAGACGAACACTGAAGCTTTCTTT. It yields the protein CATMGQTNTEAFF.

As DNA, the CDR3 is TGTGCCAGCAGCTCGACAGGGGGCGCAGACACTGAAGCTTTCTTT. Amino acids: CASSSTGGADTEAFF. This chain uses TRBV5-4 with TRBJ1-1, with 10 bases fitting TRBD1. Germline V lookup: CDR1 SGHNT, CDR2 YYREEE (reference sequence). J lost 3 bases, V lost 3 bases, and 5 bases had no gene match. This CDR3 has 15 residues.

As for this clone: Relative to the germline gene, one junction end is altered; a read error may explain this. The chain employs TRBV7-6 and TRBJ1-2; 7 bases are a match to TRBD1. This CDR3 is built from 13 residues. Germline CDR1 SGHVS, CDR2 FNYEAQ. CDR3 DNA sequence: TGTGCCAGCAGCCAGACAGGGCTCTATCGCTACACCTTC. Its translation: CASSQTGLYRYTF.

V and J are TRBV27 and TRBJ2-5; 11 nucleotides agree with TRBD1. Trimming at V came to 3 bases and at J to 5 bases, leaving 5 bases not matched to a gene. CDR3 length: 15 residues. CDR1 MNHEY and CDR2 SMNVEV come from the germline V gene (reference sequence). The CDR3 coding sequence is TGTGCCAGCAGTTTTATAGGACAGGGGGCTGAGACCCAGTACTTC. This codes for CASSFIGQGAETQYF.

The chain has TRBV10-3 and TRBJ1-2; 10 bases agree with TRBD1. The CDR3 sequence is 15 residues long. Losses at the gene ends were 4 bases for V and 3 bases for J; bases not matched to a gene: 5. CDR1 is ENHRY and CDR2 is SYGVKD in the germline V gene. The CDR3 reads CAISGGQGWDYGYTF. The DNA for the CDR3 is TGTGCCATCAGTGGGGGACAGGGGTGGGACTATGGCTACACCTTC.

CDR3 sequence: CASSNGGLAAETQYF. CDR3 bases: TGTGCCAGTAGTAATGGGGGACTAGCGGCAGAGACCCAGTACTTC. The V and J genes are TRBV19 and TRBJ2-5; 11 positions agree with TRBD2. CDR3 length: 15 residues. V shed 4 bases and J 4 bases; nucleotides not matched to a gene: 5. Germline CDR1 reads LNHDA; CDR2 reads SQIVND (reference sequence).